This T cell receptor beta chain came from a study of immune heterogeneity within non-small cell lung tumors. General study results and limits: Identical dominant CDR3 beta clonotypes recurred across a patient's tumor sites, together with site-unique high-frequency clones. Individual patients largely had distinct high-frequency T-cell receptor beta clonotypes from one another. Local T-cell clonality tracked local tumor mutational burden, showing a moderate yet significant relationship (R about 0.35).

This clonotype was observed many times. The antigen remains undetermined. Multiplex PCR employing 32 V and 13 J primers generated amplicons of the TCR beta CDR3. A single record per CDR3 protein comes from TCRdb applying MiXCR to the multiplex PCR reads. The data contain roughly 14,000 distinct CDR3 sequences, approximately 26% of them singletons. The starting template was genomic DNA from bulk tumor, 450 to 650 ng per sample. From each primary tumor, several far-apart biopsies were obtained during surgery. Undergoing curative surgery were patients whose non-small cell lung cancer was untreated and newly diagnosed. Donors were newly diagnosed non-small cell lung cancer patients having surgery with curative intent. V shed 5 bases and J 8 bases; nucleotides not matched to a gene: 9. The CDR3 is 14 amino acids. Germline values: CDR1 DFQATT, CDR2 SNEGSKA (reference sequence).

This receptor was obtained from a man aged 40-49 years with non-small cell lung cancer. The sequenced sample was lung tumor tissue. The chain is built from TRBV20-1 and TRBJ1-6; 7 nucleotides line up with TRBD1. CDR3 nucleotides: TGCAGTGCTCCTTCGACAGGGAGGCATTCACCCCTCCACTTT. Protein: CSAPSTGRHSPLHF.